This T cell receptor (beta chain) was captured by sequencing in a study of a mutant IDH1 vaccine in newly diagnosed glioma. Study information: Beginning 4-6 weeks after radiotherapy alone, or with temozolomide cycles, vaccination took place. Treated patients had a mean age of 40.4 years and a roughly 62% male, around 38% female split.

Details on this clone: Its cognate antigen is unknown.

Whole-study results and caveats: Among patients, around 93% showed immune responses induced by the vaccine.

Trimming cost V 3 bases and J 4 bases; bases outside gene matches: 12. Germline V CDR1 and CDR2: SGHRS, YFSETQ. The CDR3 runs to 17 residues. The time point was: week 35, safety follow-up. Mutant IDH1 20-mer peptide, at 300 ug, made up each vaccine dose, with topical imiquimod. The study gave patients eight vaccinations in weeks 1, 3, 5, 7, 11, 15, 19, 23. Sequencing was performed with immunoSEQ multiplex PCR; in TCRdb, only in-frame clones are kept and a portion is missing. The sample carries about 50,000 clones, about 92% recorded once. The TCR sequence derives from a man aged 50 to 59 with glioma. Sequenced here: PBMCs, sampled from a glioma patient whose treatment included an IDH1 peptide vaccine. The rearrangement joins TRBV5-1 to TRBJ1-2; TRBD1 aligns across 10 bases. The DNA of the CDR3 is TGCGCCAGCAGCTCGGGCCGACAGGGGGCGCGGGTCTATGGCTACACCTTC. It yields the protein CASSSGRQGARVYGYTF.